This is a list of T cell receptor beta chains from one sample in a study of blood T cell repertoires in COVID-19. TCRdb keeps only in-frame clones here, not all; method: immunoSEQ multiplex PCR. The repertoire holds around 220,000 clones, with 84% as singletons. The sequenced sample was peripheral blood. The receptors shown here come from a man younger than 40 with active or convalescent COVID-19. Both conserved end residues are part of each CDR3. A D gene is named only where the DNA matches it firmly. Expanded clones are given a class, and other clones once, few, many or no size at all.

d_gene	j_gene	v_gene	abundance	CDR3aa	CDR3nt
-	TRBJ1-1	TRBV5-6	once	CASSLATGTFSNTEAFF	TGTGCCAGCAGCTTGGCTACAGGTACTTTTAGCAACACTGAAGCTTTCTTT
TRBD2	TRBJ2-3	TRBV20-1	once	CSASEGGLAGTDTQYF	TGCAGTGCTAGTGAGGGGGGACTAGCGGGTACAGATACGCAGTATTTT
TRBD1	TRBJ2-2	TRBV6-5	once	CASRFGTGLFGELFF	TGTGCCAGCAGGTTCGGGACAGGTCTGTTCGGGGAGCTGTTTTTT
TRBD1	TRBJ1-4	TRBV7-9	-	CASTQGASHEKLFF	TGTGCCAGCACACAGGGGGCCAGCCATGAAAAACTGTTTTTT
-	TRBJ2-7	TRBV5-4	-	CASSLSGNEQYF	TGTGCCAGCAGCTTATCCGGGAACGAGCAGTACTTC
TRBD1	TRBJ1-6	TRBV5-1	-	CASSTWDRSGSPLHF	TGCGCCAGCAGCACCTGGGACAGGTCCGGATCACCCCTCCACTTT
-	TRBJ1-6	TRBV7-8	-	CASSLEALTGWGNSPLHF	TGTGCCAGCAGCTTAGAGGCCTTAACAGGGTGGGGGAATTCACCCCTCCACTTT
TRBD2	TRBJ2-1	TRBV19	-	CASSMGASGGARNEQFF	TGTGCCAGTAGTATGGGGGCGAGCGGGGGGGCCCGCAATGAGCAGTTCTTC
TRBD1	TRBJ1-2	TRBV3-1/TRBV3-2	few	CASSVRQGASGYTF	TGTGCCAGTTCCGTCCGACAGGGGGCATCTGGCTACACCTTC
TRBD2	TRBJ2-3	TRBV18	once	CASSPLATDTQYF	TGTGCCAGCTCCCCACTAGCGACAGATACGCAGTATTTT
-	TRBJ1-2	TRBV10-3	-	CAISDERRYGYTF	TGTGCCATCAGTGACGAGCGGCGCTATGGCTACACCTTC
TRBD1	TRBJ1-4	TRBV15	few	CATSGTRGQGENNEKLFF	TGTGCCACCAGCGGAACGCGAGGACAGGGGGAGAATAATGAAAAACTGTTTTTT
TRBD1	TRBJ2-4	TRBV6-5	-	CASKSRDRENIQYF	TGTGCCAGCAAATCTCGGGACAGAGAAAACATTCAGTACTTC
-	TRBJ1-1	TRBV21-1	-	CASSRGIFGSNTEAFF	TGTGCCAGCAGCAGAGGCATTTTCGGCTCGAACACTGAAGCTTTCTTT
-	TRBJ2-5	TRBV10-2	-	CASSEGLVVWGEETQYF	TGCGCCAGCAGTGAAGGGTTAGTCGTCTGGGGGGAAGAGACCCAGTACTTC
-	TRBJ2-1	TRBV27	-	CASSLIVGQGNEQFF	TGTGCCAGCAGTTTAATCGTGGGGCAGGGCAATGAGCAGTTCTTC
-	TRBJ1-6	TRBV5-6	-	CASSSRGRGSPLHF	TGTGCCAGCAGCAGTAGGGGAAGGGGATCACCCCTCCACTTT
-	TRBJ1-5	TRBV4-2	-	CASSYDRDTGTGPQHF	TGTGCCAGCAGCTACGACCGGGACACCGGCACCGGGCCCCAGCATTTT
TRBD1	TRBJ1-2	TRBV28	-	CASSAPRDRGNYGYTF	TGTGCCAGCAGCGCCCCCCGGGACAGGGGGAACTATGGCTACACCTTC
TRBD1	TRBJ1-3	TRBV6-5	-	CASSYSGTGENTIYF	TGTGCCAGCAGTTACTCTGGGACAGGTGAAAACACCATATATTTT
TRBD1	TRBJ2-3	TRBV5-1	-	CATMKTGSNTDTQYF	TGCGCCACCATGAAGACAGGGTCAAACACAGATACGCAGTATTTT
TRBD2	TRBJ2-1	TRBV7-8	-	CASSLDLAGGHNEQFF	TGTGCCAGCAGCTTAGACCTAGCGGGAGGGCACAATGAGCAGTTCTTC
TRBD1	TRBJ1-2	TRBV5-4	-	CASSSGQGVYGYTF	TGTGCCAGCAGCTCGGGACAGGGGGTGTATGGCTACACCTTC
-	TRBJ1-1	TRBV2	-	CATTGNTEAFF	TGTGCCACCACAGGGAACACTGAAGCTTTCTTT
-	TRBJ1-4	TRBV28	-	CASSPDTGKLFF	TGTGCCAGCAGTCCCGACACTGGCAAACTGTTTTTT
-	TRBJ2-6	TRBV7-2	-	CASSLVGGGANVLTF	TGTGCCAGCAGCTTAGTCGGGGGAGGGGCCAACGTCCTGACTTTC
TRBD1	TRBJ2-5	TRBV7-2	-	CASSPTTGAKTQYF	TGTGCCAGCAGCCCCACGACAGGGGCCAAGACCCAGTACTTC
TRBD2	TRBJ2-1	TRBV4-1	-	CASGIAGGVNEQFF	TGCGCCAGTGGAATAGCGGGGGGGGTCAATGAGCAGTTCTTC
TRBD2	TRBJ2-7	TRBV11-2	-	CASSLVSGREYEQYF	TGTGCCAGCAGCTTAGTGTCAGGGAGGGAGTACGAGCAGTACTTC
-	TRBJ1-3	TRBV9	-	CASSPGGSGNTIYF	TGTGCCAGCAGCCCCGGAGGCTCTGGAAACACCATATATTTT
TRBD1	TRBJ2-2	TRBV5-1	-	CASSSRGLDTGELFF	TGCGCCAGCAGCTCCAGGGGGTTAGACACCGGGGAGCTGTTTTTT
-	TRBJ2-1	TRBV11-1	once	CASRALRGRGDNEQFF	TGTGCCAGCCGCGCCCTAAGGGGGCGGGGTGACAATGAGCAGTTCTTC
-	TRBJ2-2	TRBV4-1	-	CASSQEAWRSNTGELFF	TGCGCCAGCAGCCAGGAGGCCTGGCGGTCGAACACCGGGGAGCTGTTTTTT
-	TRBJ1-2	TRBV4-1	-	CASSLAGEGTHIYGYTF	TGCGCCAGCAGCCTAGCGGGGGAAGGCACTCACATCTATGGCTACACCTTC
-	TRBJ1-2	TRBV23-1	-	CASSHWVRTVGYTF	TGCGCCAGCAGTCACTGGGTCAGGACAGTTGGCTACACCTTC
-	TRBJ1-2	TRBV4-2	few	CASSQASNSEYGYTF	TGTGCCAGCAGCCAAGCCTCCAACAGTGAGTATGGCTACACCTTC
TRBD1	TRBJ2-1	TRBV12-3/TRBV12-4	-	CASSWDSYNEQFF	TGTGCCAGCAGCTGGGACAGCTACAATGAGCAGTTCTTC
-	TRBJ1-1	TRBV6-5	-	CASSRGRNTEAFF	TGTGCCAGCTCTCGAGGGCGGAACACTGAAGCTTTCTTT
-	TRBJ1-6	TRBV10-3	-	CAISESIGLGRPLHF	TGTGCCATCAGTGAGTCCATTGGACTAGGTAGACCCCTCCACTTT
-	TRBJ2-5	TRBV28	-	CASSRSVETQYF	TGTGCCAGCAGCCGGTCGGTCGAGACCCAGTACTTC
-	TRBJ2-2	TRBV21-1	-	CASSKGARVRTGELFF	TGTGCCAGCAGCAAAGGAGCCAGGGTTAGGACCGGGGAGCTGTTTTTT
-	TRBJ2-1	TRBV3-1/TRBV3-2	-	CASSRLRGNNEQFF	TGTGCCAGCAGCCGGTTGCGGGGAAACAATGAGCAGTTCTTC
-	TRBJ1-2	TRBV28	few	CASSQPGEVGYGYTF	TGTGCCAGCAGTCAACCCGGGGAGGTGGGCTATGGCTACACCTTC
-	TRBJ2-7	TRBV6-4	-	CASSDSIVLWRDHEQYF	TGTGCCAGCAGTGACTCGATTGTTCTTTGGAGGGACCACGAGCAGTACTTC
TRBD2	TRBJ2-5	TRBV19	-	CASSLAGEYQETQYF	TGTGCCAGTAGCTTAGCGGGGGAGTACCAAGAGACCCAGTACTTC
-	TRBJ2-7	TRBV28	-	CASTDGGGRNYEQYF	TGTGCCAGCACCGATGGGGGGGGGCGAAACTACGAGCAGTACTTC
TRBD1	TRBJ1-2	TRBV6-5	-	CASSQDRGRGYTF	TGTGCCAGCAGCCAGGACAGGGGGAGAGGCTACACCTTC
TRBD2	TRBJ2-1	TRBV28	few	CASSPLAGGNNEQFF	TGTGCCAGCAGTCCGCTAGCGGGAGGGAACAATGAGCAGTTCTTC
-	TRBJ1-1	TRBV18	-	CASSPPSRDLNTEAFF	TGTGCCAGCTCACCACCAAGCCGGGACTTAAACACTGAAGCTTTCTTT
-	TRBJ2-3	TRBV6-5	few	CASSPVSTDTQYF	TGTGCCAGCAGTCCGGTCAGCACAGATACGCAGTATTTT
-	TRBJ1-1	TRBV6-2/TRBV6-3	-	CASSTTADTEAFF	TGTGCCAGCAGTACCACCGCGGACACTGAAGCTTTCTTT
TRBD1	TRBJ1-3	TRBV12-3/TRBV12-4	-	CATRDRDNTIYF	TGTGCCACGAGGGACAGGGATAACACCATATATTTT
-	TRBJ1-2	TRBV6-5	-	CASSRDTTIWRYTF	TGTGCCAGCAGTAGGGACACCACCATATGGAGGTACACCTTC